These 28 T cell receptor beta chains originate from one sample sequenced in a study of shared clonotypes between healthy human individuals. Method: immunoSEQ multiplex PCR; TCRdb's copy keeps in-frame clones and lacks some. The table includes over 2 million clones, roughly 92% detected once. Input material: naive CD4+ T cells from PBMCs. The subset denotes: CD45RA+ positively selected. The receptors stem from a man younger than 35 in good health. Some clones in this sample may be carry-over from other donors' samples.

The rearrangement links TRBV7-2 to TRBJ1-1; unclear D gene. Germline CDR1 is SGHTA and CDR2 is FQGNSA. V was pared by 4 bases and J by 3 bases, with 12 bases between. CDR3 length equals 14 residues. The CDR3 reads CASSSRPRDTEAFF. The CDR3 nucleotides are TGTGCCAGCAGCTCCAGGCCGCGGGACACTGAAGCTTTCTTT. Full variable domain (rest looked up from reference TRBV7-2 and TRBJ1-1): GAGVSQSPSNKVTEKGKDVELRCDPISGHTALYWYRQSLGQGLEFLIYFQGNSAPDKSGLPSDRFSAERTGGSVSTLTIQRTQQEDSAVYLCASSSRPRDTEAFFGQGTRLTVV.

The V and J genes are TRBV5-1 and TRBJ2-1; 7 nucleotides agree with TRBD2. Germline CDR1 and CDR2: SGHRS and YFSETQ. This CDR3 contains 14 residues. Trimming removed 6 bases from V and 6 bases from J; junction bases left unmatched: 9. The CDR3 sequence is CASTPVTGGNEQFF. The CDR3 DNA reads TGCGCCAGCACCCCAGTCACGGGGGGCAATGAGCAGTTCTTC.

The V call is TRBV5-1, the J call TRBJ2-7; TRBD2 matches at 13 bases. The CDR3 runs to 14 residues. V gave up 6 bases and J gave up 4 bases; unmatched junction bases: 4. Germline assignment: CDR1 SGHRS and CDR2 YFSETQ. CDR3 sequence (DNA): TGCGCCAGCACCTGGACTAGCGGGAGTTACGAGCAGTACTTC. The encoded protein is CASTWTSGSYEQYF.

The rearrangement links TRBV30 to TRBJ2-3; 10 bases line up with TRBD2. V lost 4 bases, J lost 4 bases, and 5 bases stayed unmatched. In germline, CDR1 is GTSNPN, CDR2 SVGIG (reference sequence). The CDR3 loop spans 14 amino acids. The CDR3 DNA follows: TGTGCCTGGACTAGCGGGAGTTTGGCAGATACGCAGTATTTT. As protein: CAWTSGSLADTQYF. Full variable domain (missing parts from reference TRBV30 and TRBJ2-3): SQTIHQWPATLVQPVGSPLSLECTVEGTSNPNLYWYRQAAGRGLQLLFYSVGIGQISSEVPQNLSASRPQDRQFILSSKKLLLSDSGFYLCAWTSGSLADTQYFGPGTRLTVL.

The CDR3 nucleotides are TGTGCCAGCAGCTTGCCACAGGGGGCAAGGAGCCACGAGCAGTACTTC. As protein: CASSLPQGARSHEQYF. The chain couples TRBV7-9 to TRBJ2-7, with 9 positions matching TRBD1. V shed 3 bases and J 5 bases; nucleotides not matched to a gene: 11. Germline values: CDR1 SEHNR, CDR2 FQNEAQ (reference sequence). The CDR3 is 16 amino acids.

The chain joins TRBV5-5 to TRBJ1-1; the D is unclear. The germline V gene encodes CDR1 SGHKS and CDR2 YYEKEE (reference sequence). This CDR3 has 16 residues. V was shortened by 4 bases and J by 3 bases, with 19 bases between the two germline ends. DNA of the CDR3: TGTGCCAGCAGCCCTTCCCCCAGGCCTGTTTACACTGAAGCTTTCTTT. Its translation is CASSPSPRPVYTEAFF.

The chain recombines TRBV2 with TRBJ1-1; 7 positions match TRBD1. CDR3 length: 15 amino acids. J was trimmed by 6 bases and V by 5 bases; bases with no gene match: 12. Per the germline V gene, CDR1 is SNHLY and CDR2 is FYNNEI. The CDR3 protein is CASSTDRQGGPEAFF. CDR3 DNA sequence: TGTGCCAGCAGTACCGACCGACAGGGAGGTCCTGAAGCTTTCTTT.

The table lists this clone with a count of one. J is TRBJ1-2 and V is TRBV28; no clear D gene. The germline V and J ends were trimmed by 1 base and 8 bases, with 8 bases remaining between them. CDR3 length: 12 amino acids. Per germline, CDR1 MDHEN and CDR2 SYDVKM. Here the CDR3 DNA reads TGTGCCAGCAGTTTATTAAGTGGCGGCTACACCTTC. This gives the protein CASSLLSGGYTF.

V gene TRBV7-8 combines with J gene TRBJ2-2; 7 bases fit TRBD1. Germline CDR1 SGHVS, CDR2 FQNEAQ. The CDR3 length is 16 residues. The junction had 5 bases not matched to a gene; V was cut back by 3 bases and J by 1 base. CDR3 amino acids: CASSLRRTGNTGELFF. In DNA, the CDR3 is TGTGCCAGCAGCTTGAGGCGGACAGGGAACACCGGGGAGCTGTTTTTT.

Remarks on this clone: Different DNA sequences within this sample yield the same CDR3. The gene calls are TRBV9 and TRBJ2-5, with D perhaps being TRBD1 or TRBD2 (5 bases each). Germline V gene sequence: CDR1 SGDLS, CDR2 YYNGEE. The CDR3 runs 14 residues. V dropped 2 bases and J dropped 2 bases, with 10 bases sitting between them. CDR3 amino acids: CASSVAWGQETQYF. CDR3 in DNA: TGTGCCAGCAGCGTGGCCTGGGGGCAAGAGACCCAGTACTTC.

The gene calls are TRBV28 and TRBJ2-3, with a weak D call TRBD2 (6 bases). The length of the CDR3 is 13 residues. The germline V and J ends were trimmed by 8 bases and 3 bases, with 12 bases remaining between them. Germline V gene lookup returns CDR1 MDHEN and CDR2 SYDVKM. This CDR3 reads CASGEGRTDTQYF. The CDR3 region has the DNA TGTGCCAGCGGAGAAGGGAGGACAGATACGCAGTATTTT.

CDR3 DNA sequence: TGTGCCAACAAAACAGAGGACAGCCACAGCTCCTACGAGCAGTACTTC. Its translation is CANKTEDSHSSYEQYF. This rearrangement joins TRBV27 to TRBJ2-7, with D perhaps TRBD1 (6 bases). Germline V lookup: CDR1 MNHEY, CDR2 SMNVEV (reference sequence). Trimming removed 10 bases at V and 0 bases at J, with 22 bases between. The CDR3 has 16 amino acids.

J is TRBJ1-2 and V is TRBV19; D not certain. The germline V gene has CDR1 LNHDA and CDR2 SQIVND (reference sequence). CDR3 length equals 14 residues. Deletions cut 7 bases from V and 4 bases from J, with 16 bases between. CDR3 in DNA: TGTGCCAGTACGACGCACAGTTCGAGCTATGGCTACACCTTC. It encodes CASTTHSSSYGYTF.

This chain uses TRBV30 with TRBJ1-2, with a possible D match to TRBD1 (5 bases). V dropped 0 bases and J dropped 4 bases, with 12 bases sitting between them. Germline-derived CDR1 and CDR2 are GTSNPN and SVGIG (reference sequence). This CDR3 has 14 amino acids. This CDR3 is CAWSVGVFSYGYTF. CDR3 in DNA: TGTGCCTGGAGTGTAGGGGTGTTTAGCTATGGCTACACCTTC.

The chain is built from TRBV28 and TRBJ2-2; D possibly matches TRBD1 or TRBD2 (6 bases each). The CDR3 is 13 amino acids. V dropped 10 bases and J dropped 3 bases, with 12 bases sitting between them. Germline CDR1 MDHEN, CDR2 SYDVKM. DNA for the CDR3: TGTGCCACTGGGGGGCTTCACACCGGGGAGCTGTTTTTT. Protein product: CATGGLHTGELFF.

This clone was seen more than once but under ten times. Here the CDR3 DNA reads TGTGCCAGCAGTCAGCAGGGAGGTACGCAGTATTTT. It is translated as CASSQQGGTQYF. This sequence joins TRBV7-2 and TRBJ2-3; tentatively, D is TRBD2 (6 bases). Per the germline V gene, CDR1 is SGHTA and CDR2 is FQGNSA. This CDR3 contains 12 residues. V lost 6 bases and J 8 bases, leaving 12 bases between the germline ends.

CDR3 sequence reads: CASSQGGVWDEKLFF. For the CDR3, the DNA is TGTGCCAGCAGCCAAGGCGGGGTGTGGGATGAAAAACTGTTTTTT. This sequence joins TRBV14 and TRBJ1-4; no definite D call. V was clipped by 1 base and J by 6 bases, with 12 bases between them. The CDR3 spans 15 residues. CDR1 is SGHDN, CDR2 FVKESK, per germline.

The J gene is TRBJ1-1, the V gene TRBV5-1; D gene ambiguous. Trimming took off 0 bases at V and 3 bases at J, with 18 bases between the two ends. CDR3 size: 17 residues. Germline V CDR1 and CDR2: SGHRS, YFSETQ. The CDR3 loop is CASSLGSRRAMDTEAFF. As DNA, the CDR3 is TGCGCCAGCAGCTTGGGGAGTCGGCGCGCTATGGACACTGAAGCTTTCTTT.

This chain joins TRBV7-9 and TRBJ2-1; unclear D gene. Germline V CDR1 and CDR2: SEHNR, FQNEAQ (reference sequence). V lost 5 bases, J lost 2 bases, and 10 bases lay in between. The CDR3 spans 14 residues. This CDR3 is CASSNDGAYNEQFF. CDR3 DNA sequence: TGTGCCAGCAGCAATGATGGGGCCTACAATGAGCAGTTCTTC.

The rearrangement links TRBV18 to TRBJ2-7; 10 nucleotides line up with TRBD1. Germline V gene lookup returns CDR1 KGHSH and CDR2 LQKENI. CDR3 length: 15 residues. V shed 6 bases, J shed 3 bases, and the junction held 8 bases outside the gene matches. DNA of the CDR3: TGTGCCAGCTCCAGGGGACAGGGGTCCTTCTACGAGCAGTACTTC. Translated: CASSRGQGSFYEQYF.

The V gene is TRBV28, the J gene TRBJ2-3; maybe TRBD1 (7 bases). Trimming took 4 bases from V and 0 from J, leaving 14 bases between them. Germline CDR1 is MDHEN and CDR2 is SYDVKM. This CDR3 is built from 16 residues. The CDR3 reads CASSSPQGGSTDTQYF. CDR3 nucleotide sequence: TGTGCCAGCAGTTCCCCTCAGGGGGGAAGCACAGATACGCAGTATTTT.

The chain has TRBV4-1 and TRBJ2-3; D perhaps matches TRBD2 (6 bases). CDR3 length: 15 amino acids. V lost 3 bases, J lost 2 bases, and 12 bases lay in between. Germline V CDR1 and CDR2: MGHRA, YSYEKL. The CDR3 loop reads CASSHTGLDTDTQYF. CDR3 DNA sequence: TGCGCCAGCAGCCACACGGGACTCGACACAGATACGCAGTATTTT.

For the CDR3, the DNA is TGTGCCAGCAGCTTAGTACGGGACAGCGATGGCTACACCTTC. This gives the protein CASSLVRDSDGYTF. The J gene is TRBJ1-2, the V gene TRBV11-2; 7 bases line up with TRBD1. This CDR3 is 14 amino acids long. The J segment lost 6 bases and the V segment lost 1 base, leaving 5 bases of the junction unmatched. Germline CDR1 and CDR2: SGHAT and FQNNGV.

The chain is built from TRBV28 and TRBJ2-3; 10 nucleotides align to TRBD2. The germline V gene encodes CDR1 MDHEN and CDR2 SYDVKM. V lost 3 bases, J lost 4 bases, and 7 bases stayed unmatched. The CDR3 has 16 amino acids. The chain's CDR3 is CASSFRGSGRSDTQYF. The CDR3 DNA sequence: TGTGCCAGCAGTTTTCGGGGTAGCGGGAGGTCAGATACGCAGTATTTT.

V and J are TRBV5-1 and TRBJ2-3, with a possible D match to TRBD2 (6 bases). Germline values: CDR1 SGHRS, CDR2 YFSETQ. This CDR3 region has 17 residues. The V and J ends lost 6 bases and 0 bases respectively, with 20 bases between them. The CDR3 loop reads CASKFTSGAGSTDTQYF. The CDR3 DNA reads as TGCGCCAGCAAATTCACCTCAGGTGCGGGAAGCACAGATACGCAGTATTTT. Together with reference TRBV5-1 and TRBJ2-3, the CDR3 gives the full variable domain: KAGVTQTPRYLIKTRGQQVTLSCSPISGHRSVSWYQQTPGQGLQFLFEYFSETQRNKGNFPGRFSGRQFSNSRSEMNVSTLELGDSALYLCASKFTSGAGSTDTQYFGPGTRLTVL.

The chain uses TRBV7-3 and TRBJ2-1; D gene unclear. The V end was cut by 1 base, the J end by 6 bases, with 10 bases between. Germline V gene lookup returns CDR1 SGHTA and CDR2 FQGTGA. The CDR3 covers 14 residues. The CDR3 DNA sequence: TGTGCCAGCAGCTTAAATCTGCGGACCAATGAGCAGTTCTTC. It is translated as CASSLNLRTNEQFF.

The chain uses TRBV4-1 and TRBJ1-3, with 9 bases that match TRBD1. Unmatched junction bases numbered 4, after V lost 3 bases and J lost 1 base. Germline lookup yields CDR1 MGHRA and CDR2 YSYEKL. CDR3 length: 16 residues. The CDR3 nucleotides are TGCGCCAGCAGCCAGCCACAGGGGGCATCTGGAAACACCATATATTTT. Amino acid sequence: CASSQPQGASGNTIYF.

The chain uses TRBV5-1 and TRBJ2-1; tentatively, D is TRBD2 (6 bases). Trimming shortened V by 4 bases and J by 4 bases, and 15 bases separated the two germline ends. CDR1 is SGHRS and CDR2 is YFSETQ in the germline V gene. The CDR3 has 15 residues. CDR3 nucleotide sequence: TGCGCCAGCAGCATGGACTCGGGACTGTACAATGAGCAGTTCTTC. It encodes CASSMDSGLYNEQFF.